The 21 T cell receptor beta chains reported below all come from one sample, sequenced in a study of blood T cell repertoires in COVID-19. Clones were read by immunoSEQ multiplex PCR, and TCRdb kept only the in-frame ones, dropping some. The repertoire consists of about 130,000 clones, with more than 70% occurring once and the leading ten covering approximately 12%. The specimen sequenced was peripheral blood. The receptors derive from a woman in her twenties or thirties who had recovered from COVID-19.

The rearrangement joins TRBV5-6 to TRBJ2-5; 11 nucleotides agree with TRBD2. J gave up 3 bases and V 0 bases, and 7 bases lay outside the gene matches. The V gene's germline CDR1 is SGHDT and CDR2 YYEEEE. CDR3 length equals 17 residues. Here the CDR3 DNA reads TGTGCCAGCAGCTTGGAAGGTAGCGGGAGGGAGAAAGAGACCCAGTACTTC. Translation gives CASSLEGSGREKETQYF.

This chain uses TRBV27 with TRBJ2-2; maybe TRBD1 (5 bases). V lost 0 bases and J lost 4, with 15 bases in between. The CDR3 length is 17 residues. From germline, CDR1 is MNHEY and CDR2 SMNVEV (reference sequence). The CDR3 nucleotides read TGTGCCAGCAGTTTATCGAACAGGTTCGTGGGCACCGGGGAGCTGTTTTTT. Residues: CASSLSNRFVGTGELFF.

J is TRBJ1-6 and V is TRBV2; TRBD1 matches at 8 bases. CDR1 and CDR2 from the germline V gene are SNHLY and FYNNEI. With V trimmed by 6 bases and J by 3 bases, 4 bases remained unmatched. The CDR3 is 15 residues long. The CDR3 loop reads CASRFTGGYNSPLHF. The CDR3 region has the DNA TGTGCCAGCAGGTTTACAGGGGGCTATAATTCACCCCTCCACTTT.

V usage is TRBV21-1 and J usage is TRBJ1-1; the DNA was not used to check the table's D call, TRBD1. TRBV21-1 is tagged as a pseudogene. The CDR3 length is 14 residues. CDR3 in amino acids: CASSTRGEKAEAFF. Written as DNA, the CDR3 is TGTGCCAGCAGCACCAGGGGAGAAAAGGCTGAAGCTTTCTTT.

The V call is TRBV12-3 or TRBV12-4, the J call TRBJ1-1; D not certain. The CDR3 runs 13 residues. Trimming cost V 6 bases and J 4 bases, with 12 bases left between them. The CDR3 DNA reads as TGTGCCAGCAGGGCGGTAAGGAGCACTGAAGCTTTCTTT. Protein product: CASRAVRSTEAFF.

For the CDR3, the DNA is TGTGCCAGCAGCTTAGGCGAGGACTACACCGGGGAGCTGTTTTTT. Translation gives CASSLGEDYTGELFF. The rearrangement uses TRBV11-3 and TRBJ2-2; TRBD2 might be the D (5 bases). Trimming removed 1 base from V and 3 bases from J, with 9 bases in between. The CDR3 loop spans 15 amino acids. Germline CDR1 is SGHNT and CDR2 is YENEEA. Filled out from reference TRBV11-3 and TRBJ2-2, the complete variable domain reads EAGVVQSPRYKIIEKKQPVAFWCNPISGHNTLYWYLQNLGQGPELLIRYENEEAVDDSQLPKDRFSAERLKGVDSTLKIQPAELGDSAVYLCASSLGEDYTGELFFGEGSRLTVL.

The chain joins TRBV2 to TRBJ1-1; 10 bases are shared with TRBD1. Trimming cost V 9 bases and J 0 bases; bases outside gene matches: 7. The germline V gene has CDR1 SNHLY and CDR2 FYNNEI. The CDR3 has 15 amino acids. Here the CDR3 DNA reads TGTGCCAGTAGGGACAGGGGAGGGGTGAACACTGAAGCTTTCTTT. This encodes CASRDRGGVNTEAFF.

The chain has TRBV11-3 and TRBJ2-1, with 12 bases aligning to TRBD2. The germline V gene encodes CDR1 SGHNT and CDR2 YENEEA. The CDR3 loop spans 17 amino acids. Germline trimming cut 0 bases from V and 5 bases from J; bases unmatched to any gene: 5. The DNA of the CDR3 is TGTGCCAGCAGCTTAGATCGGTGGACTAGCGGGGACAATGAGCAGTTCTTC. It encodes CASSLDRWTSGDNEQFF.

This sequence joins TRBV3-1 (or the pseudogene TRBV3-2) and TRBJ2-7; a possible D gene is TRBD1 (6 bases). CDR1 and CDR2 from the germline V gene are LGHDT and YNNKEL (reference sequence). This CDR3 is 16 amino acids long. The germline V and J ends were trimmed by 0 bases and 1 base, with 13 bases remaining between them. The CDR3 is CASSQDHQGSSYEQYF. The CDR3 DNA sequence: TGTGCCAGCAGCCAAGATCATCAGGGGTCGTCCTACGAGCAGTACTTC.

The rearrangement joins TRBV19 to TRBJ2-1, with D tentatively TRBD2 (5 bases). The CDR3 length is 16 residues. Germline V lookup: CDR1 LNHDA, CDR2 SQIVND (reference sequence). V was trimmed by 5 bases and J by 4 bases, leaving 18 bases between them. CDR3 sequence reads: CASSRSGFGVYNEQFF. Written as DNA, the CDR3 is TGTGCCAGTAGTCGCTCGGGGTTTGGGGTTTACAATGAGCAGTTCTTC.

V usage is TRBV7-9 and J usage is TRBJ2-1, with 13 bases aligning to TRBD2. The V and J ends lost 6 bases and 10 bases, in that order; junction bases with no gene match: 9. This CDR3 spans 15 amino acids. Germline V CDR1 and CDR2: SEHNR, FQNEAQ (reference sequence). The CDR3 spells CASRNTGLAGREQFF. DNA of the CDR3: TGTGCCAGCAGAAATACGGGACTAGCGGGACGCGAGCAGTTCTTC.

This rearrangement joins TRBV6-1 to TRBJ2-7; D is ambiguous. This CDR3 region has 16 residues. V lost 0 bases to trimming and J lost 0 bases, with 12 bases between them. Looked up from germline, CDR1 is MNHNS and CDR2 is SASEGT. The CDR3 here is CASSEATVGGSYEQYF. The CDR3, as DNA: TGTGCCAGCAGTGAAGCAACCGTCGGCGGCTCCTACGAGCAGTACTTC.

This clone was seen once. The J gene is TRBJ1-4, the V gene TRBV5-1; 7 bases line up with TRBD1. V trimming: 4 bases; J trimming: 7 bases; junction bases outside the gene matches: 4. Germline CDR1 reads SGHRS; CDR2 reads YFSETQ. The CDR3 has 13 residues. CDR3 sequence reads: CASSPAGGEKLFF. In DNA, the CDR3 is TGCGCCAGCAGCCCGGCAGGGGGTGAAAAACTGTTTTTT. Full variable domain (missing parts from reference TRBV5-1 and TRBJ1-4): KAGVTQTPRYLIKTRGQQVTLSCSPISGHRSVSWYQQTPGQGLQFLFEYFSETQRNKGNFPGRFSGRQFSNSRSEMNVSTLELGDSALYLCASSPAGGEKLFFGSGTQLSVL.

The V call is TRBV6-4, the J call TRBJ2-1; 9 bases match TRBD1. Germline CDR1 and CDR2: MRHNA and SNTAGT. This CDR3 region has 15 residues. V lost 0 bases, J lost 8 bases, and 5 bases stayed unmatched. Written as DNA, the CDR3 is TGTGCCAGCAGTGACTCCGGGACAGGGCTGGATGAGCAGTTCTTC. Protein product: CASSDSGTGLDEQFF.

CDR3 sequence (DNA): TGTGCCAGCAGCGTAGGCGGGAGGGCCGCAGATACGCAGTATTTT. Its protein is CASSVGGRAADTQYF. V usage is TRBV9 and J usage is TRBJ2-3; 9 nucleotides match TRBD2. Trimming at V came to 0 bases and at J to 4 bases, leaving 3 bases not matched to a gene. CDR1 SGDLS and CDR2 YYNGEE come from the germline V gene. The CDR3 has 15 amino acids.

The chain is built from TRBV7-3 and TRBJ2-2; 9 bases match TRBD2. This CDR3 is built from 16 residues. Germline V lookup: CDR1 SGHTA, CDR2 FQGTGA. After removal of 2 bases from V and 4 bases from J, the junction contained 5 bases not matched to a gene. In DNA, the CDR3 is TGTGCCAGCAGCTTATCTAGCGGGGTACGCACCGGGGAGCTGTTTTTT. Encoded protein: CASSLSSGVRTGELFF.

The J gene is TRBJ2-7, the V gene TRBV5-1; D ambiguous. CDR3 length: 12 amino acids. The ends were cut back, 4 bases at V and 2 bases at J, with 7 bases in the middle. From germline, CDR1 is SGHRS and CDR2 YFSETQ. The CDR3 sequence: CASSLDTYEQYF. The CDR3 DNA sequence: TGCGCCAGCAGCCTAGATACCTACGAGCAGTACTTC.

This chain connects TRBV7-2 to TRBJ2-1; no clear D gene. The CDR3 is made up of 16 amino acids. Germline V CDR1 and CDR2: SGHTA, FQGNSA. Trimming took 6 bases from V and 0 from J, leaving 15 bases between them. The CDR3 bases are TGTGCCAGCAGTCCTTTTCTACCGAGCTCCTACAATGAGCAGTTCTTC. As protein: CASSPFLPSSYNEQFF.

The chain combines TRBV14 with TRBJ1-2; D gene unclear. Germline V gene data show CDR1 as SGHDN and CDR2 as FVKESK. The CDR3 totals 14 residues. V was shortened by 0 bases and J by 7 bases, with 12 bases between the two germline ends. The CDR3 DNA sequence: TGTGCCAGCAGCCAAGAAGTAGGCCCGGGTGGCTACACCTTC. Its protein product is CASSQEVGPGGYTF.

The chain links TRBV21-1 to TRBJ2-1; the table's D call, TRBD2, was not checked against the DNA. TRBV21-1 is tagged as a pseudogene. The CDR3 has 14 residues. This CDR3 is CASNRAGGVNEQFF. The CDR3 nucleotides are TGTGCCAGCAACCGAGCGGGAGGGGTCAATGAGCAGTTCTTC.

The chain is built from TRBV7-6 and TRBJ1-3; D might be TRBD1 (5 bases). CDR3 length: 17 amino acids. V gave up 2 bases and J gave up 3 bases, with 17 bases separating them. Germline V gene lookup returns CDR1 SGHVS and CDR2 FNYEAQ. In DNA, the CDR3 is TGTGCCAGCAGCTTATGGGGCGGGGAATCCAGTGGAAACACCATATATTTT. Protein product: CASSLWGGESSGNTIYF. Full variable domain (outside the CDR3, taken from reference TRBV7-6 and TRBJ1-3): GAGVSQSPRYKVTKRGQDVALRCDPISGHVSLYWYRQALGQGPEFLTYFNYEAQQDKSGLPNDRFSAERPEGSISTLTIQRTEQRDSAMYRCASSLWGGESSGNTIYFGEGSWLTVV.